This TCR beta chain was documented in a study of T cell repertoires in cytomegalovirus infection (dated by TCRdb to 2018 to 2020). For the study in its entirety: Recently identified HLA-C-restricted CMV epitopes, whose presentation resists viral immunomodulation, were targeted by peptide stimulations together with well-studied HLA-B-restricted epitopes. Donor HLA type was relevant to the analysis, because carriage of CMV infection together with the matching HLA type was indicated by public TCR beta signatures. General findings and caveats noted by the study authors: The ex vivo response was dominated by HLA-C-restricted CMV-specific TCR beta clonotypes, and the single most frequent clonotype in two of eight donors was supplied by these HLA-C-restricted clonotypes. In both this cohort and an independent cohort of 350 or so donors, the cumulative frequency of public TCR beta family members distinguished carriers of CMV infection plus the relevant HLA type.

The treatment or condition label on this specimen signifies: in vitro stimulation with specific CMV peptide epitopes to enrich CMV-specific T cells. Details on this clonotype: The clone's antigen remains unknown. Base qualities were left out, and no much larger clone turns up one base away.

The run used an Illumina HiSeq 1500. The public reads were reanalyzed by TCRdb: fastp trimming at Q25, MiXCR alignment, in-frame beta chains only. Each record represents a unique CDR3 protein, reported with the most common genes and DNA among its rows. The sample contains hundreds of thousands of distinct CDR3 sequences, around 30% of them found a single time. Roughly 18% of the sample rests with the top ten. This receptor was obtained from a human donor in good health (CMV status not recorded). Some clones in this sample may be carry-over from other donors' samples. The sample consisted of cultured PBMCs, taken from culture after CMV antigen stimulation.

CDR3 region: CASSQDRGVRTQYF. The DNA sequence is given as TGCGCCAGCAGCCAAGATCGGGGAGTCCGGACCCAGTACTTC. The chain uses TRBV4-1 and TRBJ2-5; possibly the D gene is TRBD2, per 5 matching bases. CDR1 and CDR2, looked up from the germline V gene, are MGHRA and YSYEKL. The CDR3 goes from the cysteine to the phenylalanine over 14 residues. Only the CDR3 DNA is retained, 42 bases long and in frame from the first base. Cut back by 0 bases and 7 bases, the V and J ends lie 12 bases apart.